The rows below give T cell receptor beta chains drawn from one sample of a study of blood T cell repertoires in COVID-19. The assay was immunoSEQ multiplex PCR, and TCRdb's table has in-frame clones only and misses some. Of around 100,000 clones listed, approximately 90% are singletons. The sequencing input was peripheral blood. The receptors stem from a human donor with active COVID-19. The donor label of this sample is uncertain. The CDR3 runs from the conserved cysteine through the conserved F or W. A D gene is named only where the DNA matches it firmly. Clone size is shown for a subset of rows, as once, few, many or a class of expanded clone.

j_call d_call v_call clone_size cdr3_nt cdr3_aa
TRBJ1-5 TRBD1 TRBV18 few TGTGCCAGCTCACCCACAGGGGGCATAAATAGCAATCAGCCCCAGCATTTT CASSPTGGINSNQPQHF
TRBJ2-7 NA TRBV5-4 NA TGTGCCAGCAGTCCTCGACTCGCCCCCTACGAGCAGTACTTC CASSPRLAPYEQYF
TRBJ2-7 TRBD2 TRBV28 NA TGTGCCAGCAATCAACTAGCGGGGGCCCTCTACGAGCAGTACTTC CASNQLAGALYEQYF
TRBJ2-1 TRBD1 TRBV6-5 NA TGTGCCAGCAGGGGACAGGGTCGTGTTGAGCAGTTCTTC CASRGQGRVEQFF
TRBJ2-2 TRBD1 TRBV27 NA TGTGCCAGCAGTTTTGCGACCGGGACAGACTACACCGGGGAGCTGTTTTTT CASSFATGTDYTGELFF
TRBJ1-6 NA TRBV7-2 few TGTGCCAGCAGCTTAGTTGTGGGGCCAGAGTCCTATAATTCACCCCTCCACTTT CASSLVVGPESYNSPLHF
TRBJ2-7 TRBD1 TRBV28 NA TGTGCCAGCAGTTCCCTCCCCGGGACAGCATCCTACGAGCAGTACTTC CASSSLPGTASYEQYF
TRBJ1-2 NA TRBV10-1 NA TGCGCCAGCAGTGAAGCGGGGTCTGACGGCTACACCTTC CASSEAGSDGYTF
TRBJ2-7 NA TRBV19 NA TGTGCCAGTACCCATAGTGGTTCCTACGAGCAGTACTTC CASTHSGSYEQYF
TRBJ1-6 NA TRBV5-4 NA TGTGCCAGCAGCGGGAGGCAGGAGAGATTCACACCCCTCCACTTT CASSGRQERFTPLHF
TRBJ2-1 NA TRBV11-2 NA TGTGCCAGCAGTATTACAGGAGACTCCTACAATGAGCAGTTCTTC CASSITGDSYNEQFF
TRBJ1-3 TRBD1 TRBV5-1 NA TGCGCCAGCAGCCCTACAGGGGCCGGAAACACCATATATTTT CASSPTGAGNTIYF
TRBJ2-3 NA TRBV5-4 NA TGTGCCAGCAGCTTGGAACTAGTTCCGATTATAGATACGCAGTATTTT CASSLELVPIIDTQYF
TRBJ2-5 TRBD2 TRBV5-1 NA TGCGCCAGCAGCTTGCCCCAGCGGGGGGACCAAGAGACCCAGTACTTC CASSLPQRGDQETQYF
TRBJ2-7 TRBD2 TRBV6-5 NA TGTGCCAGCAGCCCCCTAGCGGGGGCAACCTACGAGCAGTACTTC CASSPLAGATYEQYF
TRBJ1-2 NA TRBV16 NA TGTGCCAGCAGCCAATCGACAGGATACGGTGGCTACACCTTC CASSQSTGYGGYTF
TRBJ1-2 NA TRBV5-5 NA TGTGCCAGCAGCTTTCGTGGCCAGGGTGAATGGTATGGCTACACCTTC CASSFRGQGEWYGYTF
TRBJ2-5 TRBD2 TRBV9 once TGTGCCAGCAGCCCCGGGGGGGCTAGCGGAGGGGAGACCCAGTACTTC CASSPGGASGGETQYF
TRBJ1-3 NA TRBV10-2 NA TGCGCCAGCAGTGAGTCAGGGAGATCTGGAAACACCATATATTTT CASSESGRSGNTIYF
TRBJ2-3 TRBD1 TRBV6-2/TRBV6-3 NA TGTGCCAGCAGTTCCGGGGACAGGGTGGGGGATACGCAGTATTTT CASSSGDRVGDTQYF
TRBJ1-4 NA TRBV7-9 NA TGTGCCAGCGCTCAGGGTAATGAAAAACTGTTTTTT CASAQGNEKLFF
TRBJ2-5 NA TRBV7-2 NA TGTGCCAGCAGCTCTCGAACTCGGGGATCGGGAGAGACCCAGTACTTC CASSSRTRGSGETQYF
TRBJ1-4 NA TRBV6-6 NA TGTGCCAGCAGTTACTCTGGAGCAACTAATGAAAAACTGTTTTTT CASSYSGATNEKLFF
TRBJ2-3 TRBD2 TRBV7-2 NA TGTGCCAGCAGCACAGGACTAGCGGGGGGGGACACAGATACGCAGTATTTT CASSTGLAGGDTDTQYF
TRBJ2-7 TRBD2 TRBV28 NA TGTGCCAGCAGTGTTAGCGGGGGGGCCATTTCCTACGAGCAGTACTTC CASSVSGGAISYEQYF
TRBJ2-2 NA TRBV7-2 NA TGTGCCAGCAGCCGCGAGGCGGGGAACACCGGGGAGCTGTTTTTT CASSREAGNTGELFF
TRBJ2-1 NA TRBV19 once TGTGCCAGTAGTATATCAAGGCGGAATGAGCAGTTCTTC CASSISRRNEQFF
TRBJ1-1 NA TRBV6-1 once TGTGCCAGCAGTGAGGACAGACAGTTTACGAACACTGAAGCTTTCTTT CASSEDRQFTNTEAFF
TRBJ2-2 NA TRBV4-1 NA TGCGCCAGCAGCCAAGGGGGGGGCCTCGACGGGGAGCTGTTTTTT CASSQGGGLDGELFF
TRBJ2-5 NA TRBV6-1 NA TGTGCCAGCAGTGAAACGGTTTTTGGGACCCAGTACTTC CASSETVFGTQYF
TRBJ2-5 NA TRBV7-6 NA TGTGCCAGCAGCCACTACCAAGAGACCCAGTACTTC CASSHYQETQYF
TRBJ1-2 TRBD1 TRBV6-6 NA TGTGCCAGCAGTTCCTCAGGGGGCTGGGACTATGGCTACACCTTC CASSSSGGWDYGYTF
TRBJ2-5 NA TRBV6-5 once TGTGCCAGCAGTTACCCGATGGGGGGGCGAGAGACCCAGTACTTC CASSYPMGGRETQYF
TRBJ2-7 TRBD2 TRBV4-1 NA TGCGCCAGCAGCCAAGATATATGGGGGGCGCCGGGGGGGGTACACGAGCAGTACTTC CASSQDIWGAPGGVHEQYF
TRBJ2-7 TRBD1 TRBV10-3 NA TGTGCCATCAGTCCGGGACAGGGTTACGAGCAGTACTTC CAISPGQGYEQYF
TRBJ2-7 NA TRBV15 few TGTGCCACCAGCAGGCCGCAAAAGGGGGACCACGAGCAGTACTTC CATSRPQKGDHEQYF
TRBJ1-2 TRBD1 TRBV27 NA TGTGCCAGCAGTCGGACAGGGAATCACTATGGCTACACCTTC CASSRTGNHYGYTF
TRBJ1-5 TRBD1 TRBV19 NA TGTGCCAGTAGTGACCGGGACAGGGGACAGCCCCAGCATTTT CASSDRDRGQPQHF
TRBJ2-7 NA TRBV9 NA TGTGCCAGCAGCGCAGCGTACGGTGGTTACGAGCAGTACTTC CASSAAYGGYEQYF
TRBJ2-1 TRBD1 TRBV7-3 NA TGTGCCAGCAGCCTAGGGGGGACAGGGACCTACAATGAGCAGTTCTTC CASSLGGTGTYNEQFF
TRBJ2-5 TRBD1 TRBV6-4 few TGTGCCAGCAGTGAAACGCCGGGACAGGGGCAAGAGACCCAGTACTTC CASSETPGQGQETQYF
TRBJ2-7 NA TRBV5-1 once TGCGCCAGCAGCTTGGGTAGCTCCTACGAGCAGTACTTC CASSLGSSYEQYF